The present TCR beta chain was sequenced within a study of identical twins (dated by TCRdb to 2016 to 2017). Broadly, across the study: TCR alpha and beta repertoires from monozygotic twins, unrelated adults of various ages and cord blood were deep-sequenced to test whether fetal clonotypes persist. Replicate twin experiments were performed at different times using different library preparation protocols to rule out contamination.

CDR1 is given as MNHEY and CDR2 as SVGAGI, both from the germline V gene. Counted from cysteine to phenylalanine, this CDR3 has 15 amino acids. The retained sequence is limited to the CDR3, 45 bases, with the frame set at the first base. Trimming leaves V shorter by 4 bases and J shorter by 4 bases, with the junction holding 6 bases beyond the gene matches. This clonotype was counted between two and nine times. There is no known antigen for this receptor. No quality values exist for individual bases; no much larger clone is one base distant. General conclusions and limits of the study: Compared with coincidental sharing between unrelated individuals, out-of-frame TCR alpha sequences shared between twins showed an excess of sequences with low generation probability. Abundant cord blood beta clonotypes carried fewer insertions; young adult naive repertoires showed a weaker similar trend, while memory repertoires showed none. Zero-insertion analyses could be partly confounded by invariant T cells such as MAIT and iNKT, though diverse VJ usage argued against such confounding for most clonotypes. The excess sharing between twins in beta out-of-frame sequences was weaker because fewer shared sequences reduced the signal-to-noise ratio. Because the same donors could not be followed over many years, the conclusions depended on cross-sectional statistical analysis. Out-of-frame TCR alpha sharing in monozygotic twins was systematically underestimated by recombination models, whereas sharing between unrelated individuals was in agreement with the recombination models.

Receptors were amplified or captured by 5' RACE. Instrument used: Illumina HiSeq 2000. A universal primer binding site was added through template switching, and the final cDNA carried a unique molecular identifier so that TCR cDNA molecules could be counted accurately. First-strand cDNA for TCR alpha and beta chains was synthesized from specific primers in the conserved constant-segment region. To control for contamination, every cDNA library was double barcoded, receiving both a SMART-Mk sample barcode and Illumina barcodes. Two successive PCR steps introduced TruSeq adapter sequences along with Illumina sample barcodes. Sequencing of the TCR alpha and beta cDNA libraries was done on the Illumina HiSeq platform using custom primers. Turning to the authors' computational methods: Raw reads were processed with MiGEC to extract unique molecular identifiers, and MiXCR was used to determine CDR3 positions. For each individual, recombination models were inferred using an EM algorithm with the repgenHMM and IGoR tools. The analysis of shared clonotypes was done with the tcR package in R, with sharing normalized by the product of cloneset sizes. To study raw recombination without the effects of thymic and clonal selection, out-of-frame nonproductive sequences were analyzed. The raw public reads went through TCRdb reprocessing: fastp at Q25, MiXCR clone calling, in-frame beta chains kept. CDR3 protein duplicates are merged, each entry listing the most common genes and DNA. The V and J calls come from TCRdb's annotation, not from the publication. For this sample the table gives about 460,000 distinct CDR3 sequences, of which 13% to 15% were detected only once. About 0.52% of the sample comes from the top ten.

Every donor was a healthy Caucasian. The twin cohort consisted of three pairs of female monozygotic twins, all aged roughly 18 to 30 years. Positive isolation kits from Invitrogen were used to isolate the CD4+ and CD8+ T cell populations. These same records also appear under a second study, on yellow fever vaccine responses in identical twins. As that second paper reports: The authors reported that the T cell response to vaccination in identical twins appeared partly convergent and partly personalized. In the study, vaccine-responding T cell clones were precisely tracked in identical twins.

The chain joins TRBV6-5 to TRBJ2-2, with 7 middle bases fitting TRBD1. Sequenced input: CD4+ T cells sorted from blood. The source of this sequence is a woman aged 18-30 years in good health. This receptor has the CDR3 CASSSQGERTGELFF. The DNA reads as follows: TGTGCCAGCAGTTCCCAGGGGGAACGCACCGGGGAGCTGTTTTTT.